The 8 T cell receptor beta chains below come from one sample, sequenced in a study of blood T cell repertoires in COVID-19. TCRdb keeps only in-frame clones here, not all; method: immunoSEQ multiplex PCR. The table lists around 250,000 clones, 82% of them singletons. Sequencing was carried out using peripheral blood. Every receptor here comes from a woman aged 18-35 years with acute or convalescent COVID-19.

This rearrangement joins TRBV5-1 to TRBJ2-7; 11 positions match TRBD2. CDR1 is SGHRS and CDR2 is YFSETQ in the germline V gene. The CDR3 has 15 residues. V lost 4 bases, J lost 4 bases, and 7 bases stayed unmatched. CDR3 DNA sequence: TGCGCCAGCAGCCCGGGACTAGCGGAGTATTACGAGCAGTACTTC. Its translation is CASSPGLAEYYEQYF.

This chain uses TRBV6-2 or TRBV6-3 with TRBJ1-2, with no clear D. V lost 0 bases and J 3 bases, leaving 8 bases between the germline ends. Germline V CDR1 and CDR2: MNHEY, SVGEGT. This CDR3 contains 14 residues. CDR3 in DNA: TGTGCCAGCAGTTACTCTGCCAGATACTATGGCTACACCTTC. Protein product: CASSYSARYYGYTF.

CDR3 protein: CASASLAVSRGQYF. The CDR3 DNA is TGTGCCAGTGCCTCTTTGGCCGTCTCTCGAGGGCAGTATTTT. V and J are TRBV7-2 and TRBJ2-3, with D unresolved. The V end was cut by 9 bases, the J end by 11 bases, with 24 bases between. The CDR3 has 14 amino acids. Germline assignment: CDR1 SGHTA and CDR2 FQGNSA. The variable domain in full, completed from reference TRBV7-2 and TRBJ2-3, reads GAGVSQSPSNKVTEKGKDVELRCDPISGHTALYWYRQSLGQGLEFLIYFQGNSAPDKSGLPSDRFSAERTGGSVSTLTIQRTQQEDSAVYLCASASLAVSRGQYFGPGTRLTVL.

The chain couples TRBV6-2 or TRBV6-3 to TRBJ1-2; a weak D match, TRBD1 (6 bases). CDR3 size: 12 residues. Germline assignment: CDR1 MNHEY and CDR2 SVGEGT. The ends were cut back, 5 bases at V and 8 bases at J, with 12 bases in the middle. The CDR3, as DNA: TGTGCCAGCAGTACGACAGGCGGAGGCTACACCTTC. This encodes CASSTTGGGYTF.

The rearrangement uses TRBV7-8 and TRBJ1-1; TRBD1 might be the D (5 bases). Trimming stripped 1 base from V and 2 bases from J, with 14 bases between. Germline CDR1 is SGHVS and CDR2 is FQNEAQ. The CDR3 runs 16 residues. The CDR3, as DNA: TGTGCCAGCAGCTTAGAAACCTGGACAACTAACACTGAAGCTTTCTTT. Its protein is CASSLETWTTNTEAFF. The whole variable domain, filled in from reference TRBV7-8 and TRBJ1-1, reads GAGVSQSPRYKVAKRGQDVALRCDPISGHVSLFWYQQALGQGPEFLTYFQNEAQLDKSGLPSDRFFAERPEGSVSTLKIQRTQQEDSAVYLCASSLETWTTNTEAFFGQGTRLTVV.

This clone showed up just once. This chain connects TRBV3-1 (or the pseudogene TRBV3-2) to TRBJ2-1; 11 positions match TRBD2. The ends lost 7 bases at V and 5 bases at J; junction bases unmatched: 1. This CDR3 is 13 amino acids long. From germline, CDR1 is LGHDT and CDR2 YNNKEL (reference sequence). The CDR3 DNA is TGTGCCAGCAAGACTAGCGGGAACAATGAGCAGTTCTTC. This translates into CASKTSGNNEQFF.

The genes are TRBV6-2 or TRBV6-3 and TRBJ2-7; 9 bases map to TRBD1. V lost 4 bases and J lost 1; bases outside the gene matches: 11. The CDR3 totals 17 residues. Germline values: CDR1 MNHEY, CDR2 SVGEGT. The CDR3 DNA sequence: TGTGCCAGCAGTTCGCCGGGACAGGGTTTAAGGTCCTACGAGCAGTACTTC. It codes for CASSSPGQGLRSYEQYF.

The CDR3 sequence is CASSLVGGGNEKLFF. The CDR3 DNA follows: TGTGCCAGCAGTTTAGTGGGGGGGGGAAATGAAAAACTGTTTTTT. The chain combines TRBV27 with TRBJ1-4; TRBD1 might be the D (5 bases). The V gene lost 2 bases and the J gene lost 5 bases, with 12 bases spanning the gap. The CDR3 covers 15 residues. CDR1 MNHEY and CDR2 SMNVEV come from the germline V gene (reference sequence).